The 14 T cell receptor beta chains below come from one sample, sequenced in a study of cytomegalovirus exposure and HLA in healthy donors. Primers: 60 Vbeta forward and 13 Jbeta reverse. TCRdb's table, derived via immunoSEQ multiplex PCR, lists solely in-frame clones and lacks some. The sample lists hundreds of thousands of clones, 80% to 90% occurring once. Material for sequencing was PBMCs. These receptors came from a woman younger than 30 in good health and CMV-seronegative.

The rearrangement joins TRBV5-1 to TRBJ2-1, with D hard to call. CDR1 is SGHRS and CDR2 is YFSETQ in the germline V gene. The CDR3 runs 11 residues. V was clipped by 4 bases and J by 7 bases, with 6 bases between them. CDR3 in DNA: TGCGCCAGCAGCCCAGGTAATGAGCAGTTCTTC. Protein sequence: CASSPGNEQFF.

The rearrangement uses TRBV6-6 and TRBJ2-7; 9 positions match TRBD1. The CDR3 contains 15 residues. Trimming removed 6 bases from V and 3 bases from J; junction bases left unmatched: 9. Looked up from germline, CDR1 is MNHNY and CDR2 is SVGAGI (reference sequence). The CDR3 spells CASREGTGLIYEQYF. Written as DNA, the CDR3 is TGTGCCAGCAGGGAAGGGACAGGGCTGATCTACGAGCAGTACTTC.

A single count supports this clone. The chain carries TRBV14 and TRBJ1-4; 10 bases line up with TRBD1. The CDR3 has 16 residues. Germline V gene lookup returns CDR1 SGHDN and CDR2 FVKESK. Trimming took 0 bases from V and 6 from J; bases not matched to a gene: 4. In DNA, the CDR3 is TGTGCCAGCAGCCAAGATCCGGACAGGGGGTATGAAAAACTGTTTTTT. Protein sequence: CASSQDPDRGYEKLFF.

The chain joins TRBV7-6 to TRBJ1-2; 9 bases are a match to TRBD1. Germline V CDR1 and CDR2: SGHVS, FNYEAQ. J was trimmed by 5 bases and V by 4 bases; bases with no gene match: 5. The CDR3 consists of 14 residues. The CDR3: CASSSGQGFYGYTF. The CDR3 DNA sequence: TGTGCCAGCAGCTCGGGACAGGGTTTTTATGGCTACACCTTC.

Written as DNA, the CDR3 is TGTGCCAGCACCCTCGGGACTAAGAACACCGGGGAGCTGTTTTTT. It specifies CASTLGTKNTGELFF. The chain uses TRBV6-1 and TRBJ2-2; TRBD2 aligns across 7 bases. There are 15 residues in the CDR3. Germline CDR1 reads MNHNS; CDR2 reads SASEGT. The V gene end was trimmed by 7 bases and the J gene end by 1 base; junction bases not matched to a gene: 6.

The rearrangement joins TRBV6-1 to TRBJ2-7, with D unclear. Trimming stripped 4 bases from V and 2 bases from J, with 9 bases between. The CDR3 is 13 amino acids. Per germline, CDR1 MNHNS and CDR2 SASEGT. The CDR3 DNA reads TGTGCCAGCAGTGGTGGCTCGCCCTACGAGCAGTACTTC. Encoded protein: CASSGGSPYEQYF.

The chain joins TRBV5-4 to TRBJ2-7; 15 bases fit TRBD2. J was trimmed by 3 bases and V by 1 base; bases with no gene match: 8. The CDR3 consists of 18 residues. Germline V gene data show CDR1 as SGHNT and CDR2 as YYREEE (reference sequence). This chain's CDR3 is CASSLIGLAGGRVYEQYF. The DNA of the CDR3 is TGTGCCAGCAGCTTGATCGGACTAGCGGGGGGGCGGGTCTACGAGCAGTACTTC.

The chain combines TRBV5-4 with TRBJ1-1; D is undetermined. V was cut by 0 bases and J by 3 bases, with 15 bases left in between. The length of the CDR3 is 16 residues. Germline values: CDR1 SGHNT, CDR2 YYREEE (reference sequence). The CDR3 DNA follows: TGTGCCAGCAGCTTGGCCTCAGGAGGTTGGGACACTGAAGCTTTCTTT. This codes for CASSLASGGWDTEAFF.

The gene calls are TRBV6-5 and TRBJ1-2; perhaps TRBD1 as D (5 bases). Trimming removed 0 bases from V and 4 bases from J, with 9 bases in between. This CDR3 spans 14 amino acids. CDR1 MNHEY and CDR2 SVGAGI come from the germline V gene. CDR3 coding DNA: TGTGCCAGCAGTTACTCGGGGCAGGGCTATGGCTACACCTTC. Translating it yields CASSYSGQGYGYTF.

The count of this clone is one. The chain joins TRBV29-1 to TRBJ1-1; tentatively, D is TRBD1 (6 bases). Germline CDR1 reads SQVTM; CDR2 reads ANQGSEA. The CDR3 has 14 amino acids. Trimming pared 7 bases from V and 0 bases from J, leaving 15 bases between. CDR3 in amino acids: CSANIDRLNTEAFF. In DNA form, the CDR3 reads TGCAGCGCAAACATTGACAGGCTGAACACTGAAGCTTTCTTT.

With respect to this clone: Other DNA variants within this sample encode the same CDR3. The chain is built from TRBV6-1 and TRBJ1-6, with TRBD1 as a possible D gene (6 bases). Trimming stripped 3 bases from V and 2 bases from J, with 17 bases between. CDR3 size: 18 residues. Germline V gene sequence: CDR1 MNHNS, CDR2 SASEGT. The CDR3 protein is CASSDISTGWTYNSPLHF. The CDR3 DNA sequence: TGTGCCAGCAGTGACATATCGACAGGCTGGACCTATAATTCACCCCTCCACTTT.

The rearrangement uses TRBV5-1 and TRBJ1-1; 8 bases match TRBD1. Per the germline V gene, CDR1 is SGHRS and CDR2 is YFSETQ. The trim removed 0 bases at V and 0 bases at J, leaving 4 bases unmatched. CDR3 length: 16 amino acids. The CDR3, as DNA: TGCGCCAGCAGCTTGGGGGGGACAGGCCTGAACACTGAAGCTTTCTTT. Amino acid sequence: CASSLGGTGLNTEAFF. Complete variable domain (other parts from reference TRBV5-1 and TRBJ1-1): KAGVTQTPRYLIKTRGQQVTLSCSPISGHRSVSWYQQTPGQGLQFLFEYFSETQRNKGNFPGRFSGRQFSNSRSEMNVSTLELGDSALYLCASSLGGTGLNTEAFFGQGTRLTVV.

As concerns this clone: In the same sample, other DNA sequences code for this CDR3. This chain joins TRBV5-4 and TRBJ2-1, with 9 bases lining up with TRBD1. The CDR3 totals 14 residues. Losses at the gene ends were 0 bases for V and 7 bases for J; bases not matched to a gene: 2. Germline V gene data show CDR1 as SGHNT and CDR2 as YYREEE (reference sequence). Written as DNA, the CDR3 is TGTGCCAGCAGCTTGGGGGACAGGGTTAATGAGCAGTTCTTC. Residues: CASSLGDRVNEQFF. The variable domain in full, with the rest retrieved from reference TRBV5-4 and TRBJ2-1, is ETGVTQSPTHLIKTRGQQVTLRCSSQSGHNTVSWYQQALGQGPQFIFQYYREEENGRGNFPPRFSGLQFPNYSSELNVNALELDDSALYLCASSLGDRVNEQFFGPGTRLTVL.

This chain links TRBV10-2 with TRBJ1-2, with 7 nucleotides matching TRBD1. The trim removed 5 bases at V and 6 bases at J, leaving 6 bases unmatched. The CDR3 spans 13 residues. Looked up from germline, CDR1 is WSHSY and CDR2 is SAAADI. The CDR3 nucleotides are TGCGCCAGCAGTATCTACAGGGGTGATGGCTACACCTTC. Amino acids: CASSIYRGDGYTF.